This passage covers 20 T cell receptor beta chains from one sample sequenced in a study of tumor-infiltrating lymphocytes in localized non-small cell lung cancer. Sequencing was performed with immunoSEQ multiplex PCR; in TCRdb, only in-frame clones are kept and a portion is missing. Here the sample spans about 29,000 clones, 75% to 90% being singletons. Sequencing was performed on lung tumor tissue. All receptors derive from a human donor with non-small cell lung cancer.

The chain recombines TRBV5-1 with TRBJ2-5; D gene unclear. This CDR3 is 14 amino acids long. CDR1 is SGHRS, CDR2 YFSETQ, per germline. V was shortened by 2 bases and J by 5 bases, with 13 bases between the two germline ends. The CDR3 DNA follows: TGCGCCAGCAGCTTAAATGACCGTGGGGAGACCCAGTACTTC. Residues: CASSLNDRGETQYF.

CDR3 sequence reads: CASSDQTGIGNSPLHF. CDR3 nucleotides: TGTGCCAGTAGTGATCAGACAGGGATAGGTAATTCACCCCTCCACTTT. The genes are TRBV19 and TRBJ1-6; 7 nucleotides agree with TRBD1. V was pared by 5 bases and J by 6 bases, with 10 bases of the junction left unmatched. Germline V lookup: CDR1 LNHDA, CDR2 SQIVND (reference sequence). The CDR3 consists of 16 residues.

This clone has only one observation. The J gene is TRBJ2-5, the V gene TRBV30; 8 bases are shared with TRBD2. The V segment lost 4 bases and the J segment 5 bases; nucleotides outside the gene matches: 3. The germline V gene has CDR1 GTSNPN and CDR2 SVGIG (reference sequence). The CDR3 contains 12 residues. In DNA, the CDR3 is TGTGCCTGGAAGGCTAGCGGGGAGACCCAGTACTTC. Protein sequence: CAWKASGETQYF.

As DNA, the CDR3 is TGTGCCAGCAAGGGCGGGGCCACAGATACGCAGTATTTT. Its protein product is CASKGGATDTQYF. The chain joins TRBV6-5 to TRBJ2-3, with D maybe TRBD2 (6 bases). Germline loops: CDR1 MNHEY, CDR2 SVGAGI. The CDR3 is 13 residues long. Trimming took off 7 bases at V and 2 bases at J, with 10 bases between the two ends.

This chain uses TRBV10-3 with TRBJ2-2; no clear D gene. The CDR3 consists of 13 residues. The germline gives CDR1 ENHRY, CDR2 SYGVKD. V lost 8 bases and J 1 base, leaving 8 bases between the germline ends. The CDR3 spells CAIGLGNTGELFF. CDR3 nucleotides: TGTGCCATCGGCCTAGGGAACACCGGGGAGCTGTTTTTT.

This chain joins TRBV14 and TRBJ2-7; D not certain. V dropped 5 bases and J dropped 2 bases, with 16 bases sitting between them. The CDR3 is 15 amino acids. In germline, CDR1 is SGHDN, CDR2 FVKESK. The chain's CDR3 is CASSVLGDRAYEQYF. CDR3 nucleotides: TGTGCCAGCAGCGTTCTTGGCGATCGCGCCTACGAGCAGTACTTC. The full variable domain, with the rest looked up from reference TRBV14 and TRBJ2-7, is EAGVTQFPSHSVIEKGQTVTLRCDPISGHDNLYWYRRVMGKEIKFLLHFVKESKQDESGMPNNRFLAERTGGTYSTLKVQPAELEDSGVYFCASSVLGDRAYEQYFGPGTRLTVT.

The chain uses TRBV6-6 and TRBJ2-7, with D perhaps matching TRBD1 (6 bases). The CDR3 is made up of 13 amino acids. Trimming removed 5 bases from V and 6 bases from J, with 14 bases in between. Germline loops: CDR1 MNHNY, CDR2 SVGAGI (reference sequence). This chain's CDR3 is CASSPARGSEQYF. As DNA, the CDR3 is TGTGCCAGCAGTCCGGCCAGGGGTAGCGAGCAGTACTTC.

The chain employs TRBV7-2 and TRBJ2-7, with a possible D match to TRBD1 (5 bases). The CDR3 runs to 16 residues. V was shortened by 1 base and J by 2 bases, with 15 bases between the two germline ends. Germline V gene lookup returns CDR1 SGHTA and CDR2 FQGNSA. This chain's CDR3 is CASSLVGAANAYEQYF. The CDR3 DNA follows: TGTGCCAGCAGCTTAGTAGGGGCAGCTAATGCCTACGAGCAGTACTTC.

V is TRBV30 and J is TRBJ1-5; possibly TRBD1 for D (5 bases). V lost 2 bases and J 1 base, leaving 12 bases between the germline ends. CDR3 length equals 15 residues. Germline V lookup: CDR1 GTSNPN, CDR2 SVGIG (reference sequence). The CDR3 nucleotides are TGTGCCTGGAGTCTGTCAGGGATAAGCAATCAGCCCCAGCATTTT. Translation gives CAWSLSGISNQPQHF.

The V and J genes are TRBV6-5 and TRBJ2-3; no definite D call. The CDR3 consists of 13 residues. Germline CDR1 MNHEY, CDR2 SVGAGI. Trimming shortened V by 5 bases and J by 4 bases, and 10 bases separated the two germline ends. Here the CDR3 reads CASSPPISDTQYF. The CDR3 nucleotides are TGTGCCAGCAGTCCCCCTATCTCAGATACGCAGTATTTT.

J is TRBJ2-7 and V is TRBV4-3; 11 bases align to TRBD2. This CDR3 comprises 15 residues. The junction had 3 bases not matched to a gene; V was cut back by 3 bases and J by 2 bases. Per the germline V gene, CDR1 is LGHNA and CDR2 is YSLEER. The CDR3 DNA sequence: TGCGCCAGCAGCCAGCAACTAGCGGGGGCCTACGAGCAGTACTTC. Translation: CASSQQLAGAYEQYF.

The chain is built from TRBV7-3 and TRBJ2-7; D is unresolved. The V end lost 2 bases, the J end lost 4 bases, and 9 bases lay between the germline ends. CDR1 is SGHTA, CDR2 FQGTGA, per germline. The CDR3 totals 13 residues. CDR3 coding DNA: TGTGCCAGCAGCTTAGGGTATGGATACGAGCAGTACTTC. Its protein is CASSLGYGYEQYF.

The V gene is TRBV28, the J gene TRBJ2-5; the match to TRBD1 covers 7 bases. CDR3 length: 15 amino acids. V dropped 7 bases and J dropped 1; count of bases not matched to a gene: 9. Germline V CDR1 and CDR2: MDHEN, SYDVKM. The CDR3 here is CASTEGGQSQETQYF. Written as DNA, the CDR3 is TGTGCCAGCACCGAAGGGGGACAGTCCCAAGAGACCCAGTACTTC.

The chain has TRBV5-6 and TRBJ1-2, with unresolved D. This CDR3 contains 16 residues. V lost 0 bases, J lost 4 bases, and 16 bases lay in between. Germline V lookup: CDR1 SGHDT, CDR2 YYEEEE. The CDR3 region has the DNA TGTGCCAGCAGCTTGGAGTTCCAGGCGCGATCCTATGGCTACACCTTC. The encoded protein is CASSLEFQARSYGYTF.

This sequence joins TRBV7-9 and TRBJ2-5; 11 nucleotides match TRBD2. J gave up 12 bases and V 1 base, and 1 base lay outside the gene matches. The CDR3 has 12 amino acids. The germline V gene encodes CDR1 SEHNR and CDR2 FQNEAQ (reference sequence). The CDR3: CASSLETSGEYF. The CDR3 DNA reads as TGTGCCAGCAGCTTAGAGACTAGCGGGGAGTACTTC.

V usage is TRBV2 and J usage is TRBJ2-4; no firm D call. CDR1 is SNHLY, CDR2 FYNNEI, per germline. The CDR3 totals 11 residues. V was clipped by 6 bases and J by 9 bases, with 9 bases between them. The CDR3 nucleotides read TGTGCCAGCAGGGGTAGTGGCATTCAGTACTTC. It yields the protein CASRGSGIQYF.

The chain joins TRBV7-2 to TRBJ2-5; TRBD2 might be the D (5 bases). The germline CDR1 and CDR2 sequences are SGHTA and FQGNSA. Trimming stripped 6 bases from V and 4 bases from J, with 15 bases between. This CDR3 region has 14 residues. CDR3 protein: CASRPPGYGETQYF. Here the CDR3 DNA reads TGTGCCAGCAGACCTCCGGGATACGGAGAGACCCAGTACTTC. Full variable domain (remainder filled in from reference TRBV7-2 and TRBJ2-5): GAGVSQSPSNKVTEKGKDVELRCDPISGHTALYWYRQSLGQGLEFLIYFQGNSAPDKSGLPSDRFSAERTGGSVSTLTIQRTQQEDSAVYLCASRPPGYGETQYFGPGTRLLVL.

The rearrangement uses TRBV19 and TRBJ1-6; D is perhaps TRBD1 (5 bases). This CDR3 is 15 amino acids long. The ends were cut back, 4 bases at V and 9 bases at J, with 16 bases in the middle. CDR1 is LNHDA, CDR2 SQIVND, per germline (reference sequence). The CDR3 reads CASSSRAFVISPLHF. The CDR3 DNA sequence: TGTGCCAGTAGTAGCAGGGCATTCGTGATTTCACCCCTCCACTTT.

This chain links TRBV4-2 with TRBJ2-3; 15 bases fit TRBD2. The CDR3 covers 16 residues. Germline lookup yields CDR1 LGHNA and CDR2 YNFKEQ. V lost 3 bases, J lost 4 bases, and 2 bases stayed unmatched. The CDR3: CASSQGLAGGADTQYF. CDR3 nucleotides: TGTGCCAGCAGCCAGGGACTAGCGGGGGGTGCAGATACGCAGTATTTT.

This chain uses TRBV19 with TRBJ1-3; 9 positions agree with TRBD1. Germline CDR1 LNHDA, CDR2 SQIVND (reference sequence). The CDR3 is made up of 15 amino acids. J was trimmed by 0 bases and V by 4 bases; bases with no gene match: 1. The CDR3 protein is CASSRDRASGNTIYF. CDR3 DNA sequence: TGTGCCAGTAGTAGGGACAGGGCCTCTGGAAACACCATATATTTT.